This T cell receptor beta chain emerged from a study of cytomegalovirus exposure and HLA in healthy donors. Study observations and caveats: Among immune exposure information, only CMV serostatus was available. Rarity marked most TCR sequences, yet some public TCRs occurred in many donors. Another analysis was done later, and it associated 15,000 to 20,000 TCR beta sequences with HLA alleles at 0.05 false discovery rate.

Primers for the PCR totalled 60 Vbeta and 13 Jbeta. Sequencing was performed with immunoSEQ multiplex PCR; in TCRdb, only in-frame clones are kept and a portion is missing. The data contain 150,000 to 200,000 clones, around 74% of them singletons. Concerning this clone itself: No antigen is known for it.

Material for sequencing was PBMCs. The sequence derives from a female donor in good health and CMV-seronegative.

CDR3 residues: CASADNEQYF. The CDR3 coding sequence is TGTGCCAGCGCCGACAACGAGCAGTACTTC. The chain combines TRBV2 with TRBJ2-7; no firm D call. Germline loops: CDR1 SNHLY, CDR2 FYNNEI. The CDR3 runs to 10 residues. The V end was cut by 8 bases, the J end by 5 bases, with 7 bases between.